This T cell receptor (beta chain) came from a study of identifying expanded T cells in peripheral blood (dated by TCRdb to between 2018 and 2020). Context from the whole study: Technical replicates were generated by sequencing separate aliquots of the same genomic DNA pool, and four replicates were compared pairwise.

TCRbeta CDR3 regions were profiled with the immunoSEQ Assay using bias-controlled multiplex PCR amplification of genomic DNA. Turning to the authors' computational methods: The absolute abundance of each unique TCRbeta CDR3 region was quantified after sequences were collapsed and filtered. Differential abundance was assessed using a binomial (Fisher-equivalent) model and a beta-binomial model in which time-dependent variance fitted from healthy donors was added. Clones with fewer than 5 combined templates were removed, and a clone was called differentially abundant if the clone's Benjamini-Hochberg FDR was below 0.01. Using the form v = (b*log(k)+a)^2, the beta-binomial variance was modeled as a function of the total template count across the two samples. Entries here come from immuneACCESS through TCRdb and include only in-frame sequences with V and J called. Some clones fail to appear in such tables; in the studies checked, an unresolved V gene covers under half of the shortfall, and the cause of the remainder is unknown. The V and J calls and clone size were taken over from that table, and D and trimming were inferred from the DNA. This sample has tens of thousands of clones in its table, and 70% to 90% of those were observed once. In total, the top ten clones hold around 5.9% of the sample.

No immune events such as infections were documented for the healthy donors during the collection period. Blood repertoires from healthy donors were used as a training cohort for calibrating time-dependent variance in a beta-binomial model of differential abundance of T-cell clones. There were roughly 10 healthy donors in the training cohort, of whom 3 were female and 7 were male. An age range of about 29 to 65 years, with an average of 43 years, was recorded for the donors. Whole blood from each healthy donor was obtained from a commercial supplier and was collected at three time points two to three weeks apart. For immunosequencing, genomic DNA was extracted from unsorted whole blood. A note on this clone: The antigen it binds to is not known. The input lacks base qualities; no much larger clone sits a single base away.

There are 15 amino acids in the CDR3, from cysteine to phenylalanine inclusive. Of all the DNA, just the CDR3 is kept, 45 bases in frame from base 1. From a lookup of the germline V gene, CDR1 and CDR2 are SGHAT and FQNNGV. The germline ends are 16 bases apart after V is trimmed by 4 bases and J by 4 bases. General study outcomes and caveats: The authors expected that over much longer intervals, such as months to years, biological variance in healthy repertoires might increase even further. Both the number of clones called differentially abundant and the false-positive rate were significantly reduced by the beta-binomial model across all healthy-donor time intervals. Between technical replicates the binomial model flagged approximately 1.1 differentially abundant clones, whereas over about two weeks the binomial model flagged about 15 and over approximately four weeks around 18. For all healthy donors, the variance in clone template counts between two-week samples rose significantly as total template count increased.

The specimen was blood. The TCR was taken from a person aged 18 to 70 in good health. The chain is encoded by TRBV11-2 joined to TRBJ1-2; TRBD1 is perhaps the D gene, given 6 matching bases. The DNA reads TGTGCCAGCAGCTCGGAGGGGGGTGCCATCTATGGCTACACCTTC. This sequence encodes CASSSEGGAIYGYTF.